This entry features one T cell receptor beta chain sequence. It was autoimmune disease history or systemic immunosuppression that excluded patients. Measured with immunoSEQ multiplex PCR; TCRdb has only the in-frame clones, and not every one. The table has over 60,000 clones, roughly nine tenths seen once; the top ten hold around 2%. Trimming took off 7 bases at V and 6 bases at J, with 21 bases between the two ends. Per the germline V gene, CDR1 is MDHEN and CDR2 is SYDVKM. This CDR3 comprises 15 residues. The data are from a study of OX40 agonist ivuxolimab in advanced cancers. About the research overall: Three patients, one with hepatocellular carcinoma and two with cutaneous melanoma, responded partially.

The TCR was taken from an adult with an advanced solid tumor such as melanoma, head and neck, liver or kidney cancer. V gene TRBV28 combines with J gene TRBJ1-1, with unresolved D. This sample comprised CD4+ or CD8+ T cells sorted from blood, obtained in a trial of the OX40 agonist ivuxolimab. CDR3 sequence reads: CASIPAAGTSAEAFF. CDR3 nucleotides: TGTGCCAGCATCCCGGCGGCAGGTACGAGCGCTGAAGCTTTCTTT.